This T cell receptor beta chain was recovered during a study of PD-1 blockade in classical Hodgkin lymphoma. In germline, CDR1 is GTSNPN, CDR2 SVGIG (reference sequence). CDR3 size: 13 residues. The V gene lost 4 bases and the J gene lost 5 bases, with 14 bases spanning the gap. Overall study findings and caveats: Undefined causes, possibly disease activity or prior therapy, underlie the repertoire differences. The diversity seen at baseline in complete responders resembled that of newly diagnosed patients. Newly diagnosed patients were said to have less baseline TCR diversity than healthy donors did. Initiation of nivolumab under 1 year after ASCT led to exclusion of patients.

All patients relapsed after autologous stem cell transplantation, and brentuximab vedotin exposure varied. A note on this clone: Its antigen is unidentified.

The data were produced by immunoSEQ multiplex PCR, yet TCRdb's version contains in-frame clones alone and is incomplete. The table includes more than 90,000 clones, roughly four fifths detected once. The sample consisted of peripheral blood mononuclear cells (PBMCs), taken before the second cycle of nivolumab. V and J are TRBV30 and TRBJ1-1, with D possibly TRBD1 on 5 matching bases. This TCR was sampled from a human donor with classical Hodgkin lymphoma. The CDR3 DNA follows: TGTGCCTGGACCCTAGGGGCAGGTACTGAAGCTTTCTTT. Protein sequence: CAWTLGAGTEAFF.